A single sample is the source of the 18 T cell receptor beta chains below, sequenced in a study of post-analysis software for immune sequencing data (dated by TCRdb to the mid-2010s). Library preparation was by PCR. The sequencer was an Illumina HiSeq 2500. To reduce PCR and sequencing biases, unique molecular identifiers were built into the TCR beta cDNA libraries. TCRdb reran the public reads through fastp at Q25 and MiXCR, keeping productive beta chains. Each entry merges the rows of one CDR3 protein and shows their most common DNA and genes. Across this sample there are a few hundred thousand distinct CDR3 sequences, with about 39% seen only once. The ten largest clones represent approximately 7.6% of the sample. Study-level results and caveats: Patients showed significantly higher frequencies than controls for several TRBV segments, among them TRBV5-6, TRBV5-1 and TRBV20-1.

For these TCRs, the target antigens are not known. Sequenced input: blood. The receptors shown here come from a girl aged 2-9 years with multiple sclerosis.

The rearrangement links TRBV7-9 to TRBJ2-7; no clear D. In germline, CDR1 is SEHNR, CDR2 FQNEAQ (reference sequence). This CDR3 region has 14 residues. The V and J ends lost 0 bases and 3 bases respectively, with 9 bases between them. CDR3 sequence (DNA): TGTGCCAGCAGCTTAGCGGTCAGAGACTACGAGCAGTACTTC. This encodes CASSLAVRDYEQYF.

This clonotype has more than one count but fewer than ten. The rearrangement uses TRBV29-1 and TRBJ2-5, with D possibly being TRBD2 (6 bases). The V gene's germline CDR1 is SQVTM and CDR2 ANQGSEA. V was clipped by 2 bases and J by 5 bases, with 15 bases between them. The CDR3 loop spans 14 amino acids. DNA for the CDR3: TGCAGCGTTGAACCCGGGCGGGGTGAGGAGACCCAGTACTTC. This sequence encodes CSVEPGRGEETQYF.

A single count supports this clonotype. This rearrangement joins TRBV12-3 or TRBV12-4 to TRBJ2-1; possible D gene TRBD1, 5 bases. The closer fit of TRBJ2-7 to the DNA end suggests the J call may be wrong. CDR3 length: 13 amino acids. In nucleotides, the CDR3 is TGTGCCAGCGTAGGGGCCTCCTACAATGAGCAGTACTTC. Translation gives CASVGASYNEQYF.

This clonotype has more than one count but fewer than ten. The genes are TRBV11-2 and TRBJ2-7; 9 bases match TRBD2. The CDR3 spans 15 residues. Per the germline V gene, CDR1 is SGHAT and CDR2 is FQNNGV. Losses at the gene ends were 5 bases for V and 0 bases for J; bases not matched to a gene: 5. CDR3 sequence reads: CASSVTSGSSYEQYF. CDR3 bases: TGTGCCAGCAGCGTCACTAGCGGGTCCTCCTACGAGCAGTACTTC.

This clonotype has just a few counts. The chain recombines TRBV15 with TRBJ2-7; possibly TRBD2 for D (5 bases). CDR3 length: 16 amino acids. The germline gives CDR1 LNHNV, CDR2 YYDKDF (reference sequence). Trimming removed 2 bases from V and 2 bases from J, with 16 bases in between. CDR3 protein: CATSRSPGYRPYEQYF. The CDR3 DNA is TGTGCCACCAGCAGATCCCCGGGATACCGTCCCTACGAGCAGTACTTC.

This clonotype came up a few times. The chain combines TRBV20-1 with TRBJ2-7; 7 bases fit TRBD1. The V gene end was trimmed by 1 base and the J gene end by 2 bases; junction bases not matched to a gene: 8. CDR3 length: 15 residues. CDR1 is DFQATT and CDR2 is SNEGSKA in the germline V gene (reference sequence). The CDR3 nucleotides read TGCAGTGCTAGAGTTTTGTTAGGGGGCGCCTACGAGCAGTACTTC. Its translation: CSARVLLGGAYEQYF.

In its sample, this clonotype was seen a few times. CDR3 DNA: TGTGCCAGCAGTGGGGATGAGACCCAGTACTTC. This sequence encodes CASSGDETQYF. The chain couples TRBV2 to TRBJ2-5, with D unclear. The germline V gene has CDR1 SNHLY and CDR2 FYNNEI. CDR3 length: 11 amino acids. V was shortened by 4 bases and J by 5 bases, with 5 bases between the two germline ends.

The chain has TRBV12-3 or TRBV12-4 and TRBJ1-1; D is perhaps TRBD1 (6 bases). CDR3 length: 14 residues. Between the trimmed V and J ends, which lost 5 bases and 0 bases, there was a span of 10 bases. The DNA of the CDR3 is TGTGCCAGCAGTCCGTACAGGGTGAACACTGAAGCTTTCTTT. It is translated as CASSPYRVNTEAFF.

This clonotype was detected only a few times. The chain uses TRBV7-8 and TRBJ2-3; D is unclear. CDR1 is SGHVS and CDR2 is FQNEAQ in the germline V gene. V was pared by 5 bases and J by 4 bases, with 13 bases between. This CDR3 has 14 residues. CDR3 coding DNA: TGTGCCAGCAGCGCCGTAGTGAGGCCAGATACGCAGTATTTT. Protein product: CASSAVVRPDTQYF.

The rearrangement joins TRBV28 to TRBJ1-6; 10 nucleotides line up with TRBD1. The CDR3 covers 16 residues. Germline-derived CDR1 and CDR2 are MDHEN and SYDVKM. With 2 bases clipped from V and 9 bases from J, the junction kept 7 bases outside the gene matches. The DNA of the CDR3 is TGTGCCAGCAGTTTAGGAGGCGGGACAGGGGCTTCACCCCTCCACTTT. This encodes CASSLGGGTGASPLHF.

The J gene is TRBJ2-4, the V gene TRBV20-1; possibly TRBD2 for D (6 bases). Trimming stripped 1 base from V and 1 base from J, with 8 bases between. Germline V gene lookup returns CDR1 DFQATT and CDR2 SNEGSKA (reference sequence). The CDR3 consists of 14 residues. The CDR3 spells CSARGGLAKNIQYF. Here the CDR3 DNA reads TGCAGTGCTAGAGGGGGACTTGCCAAAAACATTCAGTACTTC.

The sample holds a few counts of this clonotype. CDR3 sequence (DNA): TGTGCCAGCAGCTTAGATCCGGGCTCCTACAATGAGCAGTTCTTC. Its protein is CASSLDPGSYNEQFF. The chain has TRBV7-3 and TRBJ2-1; unclear D gene. The CDR3 extends over 15 amino acids. The V gene's germline CDR1 is SGHTA and CDR2 FQGTGA. V lost 2 bases to trimming and J lost 0 bases, with 8 bases between them.

The V and J genes are TRBV5-5 and TRBJ1-1; unclear D gene. This CDR3 region has 14 residues. CDR1 and CDR2 from the germline V gene are SGHKS and YYEKEE (reference sequence). Trimming stripped 4 bases from V and 0 bases from J, with 10 bases between. CDR3 sequence reads: CASSPGGMNTEAFF. Here the CDR3 DNA reads TGTGCCAGCAGCCCCGGAGGGATGAACACTGAAGCTTTCTTT.

This clonotype was found a few times. The J gene is TRBJ2-7, the V gene TRBV5-6; D gene unclear. CDR1 is SGHDT and CDR2 is YYEEEE in the germline V gene. The CDR3 totals 14 residues. Trimming removed 4 bases from V and 1 base from J, with 12 bases in between. As DNA, the CDR3 is TGTGCCAGCAGCAGGGCAGTTCGTTCCTACGAGCAGTACTTC. It translates to CASSRAVRSYEQYF.

The gene calls are TRBV30 and TRBJ2-4; D might be TRBD2 (5 bases). CDR1 GTSNPN and CDR2 SVGIG come from the germline V gene (reference sequence). V lost 2 bases and J 6 bases, leaving 14 bases between the germline ends. The length of the CDR3 is 14 residues. CDR3 sequence (DNA): TGTGCCTGGAGTTCCGCGGTAGCGCGAAACATTCAGTACTTC. The encoded protein is CAWSSAVARNIQYF.

This chain links TRBV29-1 with TRBJ1-1; 11 positions match TRBD1. Trimming removed 7 bases from V and 7 bases from J; junction bases left unmatched: 14. The CDR3 loop spans 15 amino acids. Germline V CDR1 and CDR2: SQVTM, ANQGSEA. CDR3 protein: CSAEGTGGGMGEAFF. CDR3 sequence (DNA): TGCAGCGCCGAGGGGACAGGGGGGGGGATGGGTGAAGCTTTCTTT. Based on the CDR3 plus reference TRBV29-1 and TRBJ1-1, the full variable domain is SAVISQKPSRDICQRGTSLTIQCQVDSQVTMMFWYRQQPGQSLTLIATANQGSEATYESGFVIDKFPISRPNLTFSTLTVSNMSPEDSSIYLCSAEGTGGGMGEAFFGQGTRLTVV.

This clonotype has just a few counts. The chain uses TRBV4-1 and TRBJ2-7; D is possibly TRBD2 (5 bases). The length of the CDR3 is 14 residues. Between the trimmed V and J ends, which lost 4 bases and 0 bases, there was a span of 10 bases. Germline loops: CDR1 MGHRA, CDR2 YSYEKL. The chain's CDR3 is CASSRLSSSYEQYF. In DNA form, the CDR3 reads TGCGCCAGCAGCCGACTATCGAGCTCCTACGAGCAGTACTTC.

This clonotype was observed a handful of times. The chain joins TRBV20-1 to TRBJ2-5; 7 bases align to TRBD1. CDR1 is DFQATT, CDR2 SNEGSKA, per germline (reference sequence). V lost 3 bases and J lost 4; bases outside the gene matches: 8. The length of the CDR3 is 14 residues. This CDR3 is CSARLQGWGETQYF. In DNA form, the CDR3 reads TGCAGTGCTAGGCTACAGGGGTGGGGAGAGACCCAGTACTTC.